This T cell receptor (beta chain) originates from a study of Ad26.COV2.S vaccination and SARS-CoV-2 variants (dated by TCRdb to the early 2020s). Notes on the research overall: Vaccine-arm donors came from COV1001, a multicentre, randomized, double-blind, placebo-controlled phase I-IIa trial of Ad26.COV2.S in healthy adults. Participants in the trial were split at random into five groups of five each, receiving low-dose or high-dose Ad26.COV2.S once or twice, or else placebo on both occasions. The TCR-sequenced set comprised approximately 32 samples: some 20 Ad26.COV2.S vaccine recipients, 5 placebo recipients and 8 SARS-CoV-2 convalescent individuals. Ad26.COV2.S was given intramuscularly at 5x10^10 or 1x10^11 viral particles, as a single shot or as two shots 56 days apart. Sequencing of the TCRbeta repertoire served to evaluate the specificity and breadth of SARS-CoV-2-reactive T cell receptors following Ad26.COV2.S vaccination. Investigators remained blinded to trial group allocation during experiments and outcome assessment. Findings and caveats that apply to the study as a whole: Ad26.COV2.S recipients had higher spike-specific TCR breadth than placebo recipients (P = 0.0014). After vaccination, substantial breadth of spike-specific CD8+ and CD4+ T cell responses was reported. The authors noted that the TCR breadth and depth analyses may have underestimated total T cell responses. Vaccine and placebo recipients had similar non-spike TCR breadth, a finding consistent with the vaccine containing only spike. The study lacked the statistical power to compare responses across vaccine doses or regimens.

This specimen's treatment or condition label, per the study, means: some 20 received Ad26.COV2.S at low or high dose, single or two shots; about 5 received placebo; per-sample allocation not given. Repertoires of vaccine and placebo recipients were sequenced from samples collected on day 63 after the first injection. In Cohort 1b, 25 or so adults aged 18-55 years were enrolled at a single site in Boston, USA, between 29 July and 7 August 2020. Ad26.COV2.S was a replication-incompetent adenovirus type 26 vector expressing a prefusion-stabilized SARS-CoV-2 spike protein from the original Wuhan strain. The immunoSEQ Assay was used to sequence TCRbeta CDR3 regions. After extraction, genomic DNA underwent amplification by bias-controlled multiplex PCR, followed by high-throughput sequencing. Concerning the study's data processing: Collapsing and filtering of sequences were performed to quantify the absolute abundance of each unique TCRbeta CDR3 region. T cell fraction was estimated by normalizing TCRbeta template counts to usable DNA, which was measured by amplifying reference genes present in all nucleated cells. Repertoire TCRs were annotated as SARS-CoV-2-specific when V gene, CDR3 amino acid sequence and J gene were exactly matched to a known reactive TCR set. The reference SARS-CoV-2 TCR set was derived from MIRA and filtered for enrichment in COVID-19-positive ImmuneCODE repertoires, a step that removed public or cross-reactive TCRs. Based on the MIRA antigens, annotated TCRs were further analysed at the level of specific ORF or position within ORF. Breadth was defined as annotated unique rearrangements over total unique productive rearrangements; depth was the summed frequency of those rearrangements. TCR breadth was compared between groups using two-sided Wilcoxon rank-sum tests. The source is immuneACCESS, and TCRdb retained only in-frame sequences with V and J called. Part of the clones is not carried over; for the studies checked, unresolved V genes explain less than half of this, and the remainder is unexplained. V and J calls and clone size are copied from that table; D and trimming were computed from the DNA. The table for this sample lists about 370,000 clones; approximately 91% of them were counted only once. The leading ten clones occupy approximately 1.9% of the sample.

The CDR3 starts with the cysteine, ends with the phenylalanine, and has 14 residues. The sequence is cut down to CDR3 DNA, 42 bases in frame from base 1. V is reduced by 4 bases and J by 6 bases, leaving a spacing of 15 bases between them. According to the germline V gene, CDR1 reads SGHNT and CDR2 reads YENEEA. With respect to this clone: The antigen it binds to is not known. Nothing much larger sits one base from this clone, and base qualities are not available.

This TCR was sampled from a person aged 18-60 years who received the Ad26.COV2.S COVID-19 vaccine or a placebo. The sequence joins TRBV11-3 to TRBJ1-2; the D segment cannot be called with confidence. The sequencing here drew on peripheral blood, taken in a trial of Ad26.COV2.S vaccine versus placebo. In nucleotide form, the sequence is TGTGCCAGCAGCTACTCCAGCGCTATCAATGGCTACACCTTC. It specifies CASSYSSAINGYTF.